What follows are 6 T cell receptor beta chains derived from one specimen sequenced in a study of vaccination and CD4 T cells after COVID-19. TCRdb independently ran MiXCR on the PCR reads; one entry per CDR3 protein. The repertoire holds around 15,000 distinct CDR3 sequences, with about 70% as singletons. The source material was CD4+ T cells from blood, sampled after SARS-CoV-2 vaccination. The origin of the receptors is a human donor who had recovered from COVID-19.

V usage is TRBV7-2 and J usage is TRBJ1-1; no clear D gene. This CDR3 comprises 13 residues. Germline V gene sequence: CDR1 SGHTA, CDR2 FQGNSA. Trimming left V 1 base short and J 5 bases short, with 8 bases between. In DNA form, the CDR3 reads TGTGCCAGCAGCTTAGAAGGCCCAACTGAAGCTTTCTTT. Translating it yields CASSLEGPTEAFF. Combining the CDR3 with reference TRBV7-2 and TRBJ1-1 gives the whole variable domain GAGVSQSPSNKVTEKGKDVELRCDPISGHTALYWYRQSLGQGLEFLIYFQGNSAPDKSGLPSDRFSAERTGGSVSTLTIQRTQQEDSAVYLCASSLEGPTEAFFGQGTRLTVV.

This chain connects TRBV20-1 to TRBJ2-7, with D perhaps TRBD1 (6 bases). Trimming removed 4 bases at V and 3 bases at J, with 13 bases between. Germline V CDR1 and CDR2: DFQATT, SNEGSKA (reference sequence). The CDR3 totals 13 residues. The CDR3 DNA sequence: TGCAGTGCTACAGACAGGCGATACTACGAGCAGTACTTC. This encodes CSATDRRYYEQYF.

The chain joins TRBV19 to TRBJ1-5, with 7 bases that match TRBD1. V trimming: 7 bases; J trimming: 2 bases; junction bases outside the gene matches: 17. The CDR3 extends over 18 amino acids. CDR1 and CDR2 from the germline V gene are LNHDA and SQIVND (reference sequence). CDR3 sequence: CASTPWRGREYGNQPQHF. The CDR3 DNA follows: TGTGCCAGTACCCCCTGGAGGGGGCGCGAGTATGGCAATCAGCCCCAGCATTTT.

V is TRBV6-1 and J is TRBJ1-1; no reliable D call. The CDR3 runs 12 residues. The germline CDR1 and CDR2 sequences are MNHNS and SASEGT. V lost 7 bases, J lost 3 bases, and 9 bases lay in between. CDR3 coding DNA: TGTGCCAGCAAACACGGGGACACTGAAGCTTTCTTT. As protein: CASKHGDTEAFF.

This clonotype was detected a few times. V is TRBV6-1 and J is TRBJ1-4; TRBD1 matches 8 bases. Germline lookup yields CDR1 MNHNS and CDR2 SASEGT. This CDR3 has 16 amino acids. The V segment lost 1 base and the J segment 7 bases; nucleotides outside the gene matches: 8. The DNA for the CDR3 is TGTGCCAGCAGTGAAGGCGGACAGGGTTTTCGTGAAAAACTGTTTTTT. Its protein product is CASSEGGQGFREKLFF.

The chain is built from TRBV6-2 or TRBV6-3 and TRBJ2-3, with TRBD2 identical over 7 bases. Germline lookup yields CDR1 MNHEY and CDR2 SVGEGT. This CDR3 region has 15 residues. Losses at the gene ends were 6 bases for V and 2 bases for J; bases not matched to a gene: 8. This CDR3 reads CASSNTGLPTDTQYF. CDR3 nucleotides: TGTGCCAGCAGCAACACGGGACTACCCACAGATACGCAGTATTTT.